This passage covers 11 T cell receptor beta chains from one sample sequenced in a study of blood T cell repertoires in COVID-19 (dated by TCRdb to 2020 to 2022). The library relied on the immunoSEQ multiplex PCR assay. Drawn from immuneACCESS, this table holds only the in-frame rearrangements with V and J called that TCRdb kept. Clones are partly lost; checked studies trace under half to an unresolved V gene and leave the rest unexplained. In all, the sample holds 200,000 to 250,000 clones, and 75% to 85% of those were seen once. Of the sample, roughly 5.5% falls within the top ten clones. Sequenced: peripheral blood. The receptors here all came from a woman between 65 and 79 years old with COVID-19, enrolled during active disease.

The gene calls are TRBV18 and TRBJ1-5; no firm D call. The V and J ends lost 2 bases and 1 base respectively, with 12 bases between them. Per the germline V gene, CDR1 is KGHSH and CDR2 is LQKENI. The CDR3 totals 16 residues. In DNA, the CDR3 is TGTGCCAGCTCACCAGGAGTCTCGGTGAGCAATCAGCCCCAGCATTTT. Protein: CASSPGVSVSNQPQHF.

The V call is TRBV5-6, the J call TRBJ2-7; 10 bases map to TRBD1. Per the germline V gene, CDR1 is SGHDT and CDR2 is YYEEEE. The CDR3 sequence is 17 residues long. The V segment lost 0 bases and the J segment 2 bases; nucleotides outside the gene matches: 8. The CDR3: CASSLGGTGAGTYEQYF. Here the CDR3 DNA reads TGTGCCAGCAGCTTGGGAGGGACAGGGGCCGGGACCTACGAGCAGTACTTC.

The genes are TRBV7-2 and TRBJ2-1; TRBD2 matches 7 bases. V lost 6 bases to trimming and J lost 6 bases; unmatched junction nucleotides: 8. This CDR3 is built from 14 residues. From germline, CDR1 is SGHTA and CDR2 FQGNSA. The CDR3 reads CASRGAGPSNEQFF. CDR3 DNA: TGTGCCAGCAGAGGAGCGGGACCAAGCAATGAGCAGTTCTTC.

The chain links TRBV28 to TRBJ1-4; 10 positions match TRBD1. The length of the CDR3 is 14 residues. The J segment lost 9 bases and the V segment lost 6 bases, leaving 7 bases of the junction unmatched. Germline CDR1 is MDHEN and CDR2 is SYDVKM. The CDR3 DNA reads TGTGCCAGCAGCTCGACAGGGGGCCGGAAAAAACTGTTTTTT. Amino acids: CASSSTGGRKKLFF.

The chain couples TRBV27 to TRBJ2-2; 8 bases are a match to TRBD2. This CDR3 spans 18 amino acids. Germline CDR1 MNHEY, CDR2 SMNVEV (reference sequence). V lost 5 bases, J lost 0 bases, and 11 bases stayed unmatched. CDR3 loop: CASSPTPGLGANTGELFF. CDR3 sequence (DNA): TGTGCCAGCAGTCCTACCCCGGGACTAGGGGCGAACACCGGGGAGCTGTTTTTT.

This clone was observed a few times. This chain connects TRBV11-2 to TRBJ1-6; 7 bases are a match to TRBD1. With 5 bases clipped from V and 8 bases from J, the junction kept 18 bases outside the gene matches. Looked up from germline, CDR1 is SGHAT and CDR2 is FQNNGV. CDR3 length: 18 amino acids. The CDR3: CASSRGGPMTGPHSPLHF. The CDR3 DNA is TGTGCCAGCAGCCGGGGGGGACCGATGACAGGGCCCCATTCACCCCTCCACTTT.

This chain uses TRBV27 with TRBJ2-5; D is undetermined. The CDR3 runs 15 residues. The V gene lost 4 bases and the J gene lost 5 bases, with 17 bases spanning the gap. Germline V gene sequence: CDR1 MNHEY, CDR2 SMNVEV (reference sequence). This CDR3 is CASSSALASTETQYF. In DNA form, the CDR3 reads TGTGCCAGCAGTTCCGCCCTGGCTAGTACTGAGACCCAGTACTTC.

The genes are TRBV6-5 and TRBJ2-6, with TRBD1 as a possible D gene (6 bases). V dropped 8 bases and J dropped 0 bases, with 11 bases sitting between them. The length of the CDR3 is 15 residues. The germline V gene encodes CDR1 MNHEY and CDR2 SVGAGI. The CDR3 nucleotides read TGTGCCAGCTGGACAGTCGGCTCTGGGGCCAACGTCCTGACTTTC. This sequence encodes CASWTVGSGANVLTF.

The chain carries TRBV2 and TRBJ2-2; 7 bases agree with TRBD1. This CDR3 region has 15 residues. Per germline, CDR1 SNHLY and CDR2 FYNNEI. V dropped 2 bases and J dropped 2; count of bases not matched to a gene: 2. The CDR3 bases are TGTGCCAGCAGTGAACAGGGGGTTAACACCGGGGAGCTGTTTTTT. Its translation: CASSEQGVNTGELFF.

The chain carries TRBV5-5 and TRBJ1-4, with D perhaps TRBD1 (6 bases). Trimming left V 0 bases short and J 4 bases short, with 13 bases between. The CDR3 has 16 amino acids. Germline V lookup: CDR1 SGHKS, CDR2 YYEKEE (reference sequence). The CDR3 sequence is CASSLDGQGYNEKLFF. CDR3 bases: TGTGCCAGCAGCTTGGACGGGCAGGGGTATAATGAAAAACTGTTTTTT.

The V gene is TRBV18, the J gene TRBJ2-6; 13 bases are a match to TRBD2. This CDR3 is built from 19 residues. V gave up 3 bases and J gave up 2 bases; unmatched junction bases: 7. The V gene's germline CDR1 is KGHSH and CDR2 LQKENI. This chain's CDR3 is CASSPIGLAGVPGANVLTF. CDR3 DNA sequence: TGTGCCAGCTCACCTATAGGACTAGCGGGAGTTCCTGGGGCCAACGTCCTGACTTTC.